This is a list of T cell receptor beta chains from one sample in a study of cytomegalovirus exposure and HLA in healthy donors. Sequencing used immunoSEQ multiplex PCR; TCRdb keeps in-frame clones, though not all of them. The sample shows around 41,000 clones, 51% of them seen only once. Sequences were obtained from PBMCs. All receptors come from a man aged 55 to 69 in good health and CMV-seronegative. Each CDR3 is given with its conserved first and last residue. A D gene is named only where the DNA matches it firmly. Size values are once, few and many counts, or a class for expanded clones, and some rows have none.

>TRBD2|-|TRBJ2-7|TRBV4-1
CASSQGLAGGPREDEQYF
TGCGCCAGCAGCCAGGGACTAGCGGGAGGGCCCAGGGAGGACGAGCAGTACTTC
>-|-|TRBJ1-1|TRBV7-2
CASRRSRSNTEALF
TGTGCCAGCCGACGCAGCAGGTCCAACACTGAAGCTTTATTT
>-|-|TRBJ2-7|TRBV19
CASSGAASYEQYF
TGTGCCAGTAGTGGGGCCGCGTCCTACGAGCAGTACTTC
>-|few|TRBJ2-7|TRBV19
CASTPPRYEQYF
TGTGCCAGTACCCCCCCCCGGTACGAGCAGTACTTC
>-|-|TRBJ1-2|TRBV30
CAWRGQGRANYGYTF
TGTGCCTGGAGGGGCCAGGGGCGAGCTAACTATGGCTACACCTTC
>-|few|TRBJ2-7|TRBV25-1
CASSPRQLYEQYF
TGTGCCAGCAGTCCTCGACAACTTTACGAGCAGTACTTC
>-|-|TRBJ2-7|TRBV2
CASSEGGIYYEQYF
TGTGCCAGCAGTGAGGGGGGAATTTACTACGAGCAGTACTTC
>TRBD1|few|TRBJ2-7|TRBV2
CASSANGQGWEEQYF
TGTGCCAGCAGTGCTAACGGACAGGGGTGGGAAGAGCAGTACTTC
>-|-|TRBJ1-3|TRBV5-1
CASSSTVSGNTIYF
TGCGCCAGCAGCTCGACAGTCTCTGGAAACACCATATATTTT
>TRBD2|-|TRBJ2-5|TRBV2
CASIEPWTSDYQETQYF
TGTGCCAGCATCGAACCTTGGACTAGCGACTACCAAGAGACCCAGTACTTC
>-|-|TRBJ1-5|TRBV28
CASSPGGQGHNQPQHF
TGTGCCAGCAGTCCGGGCGGCCAGGGACACAATCAGCCCCAGCATTTT
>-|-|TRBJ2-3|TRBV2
CASSWGLGLTDTQYF
TGTGCCAGCAGTTGGGGTCTCGGACTGACAGATACGCAGTATTTT
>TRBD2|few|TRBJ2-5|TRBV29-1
CSVLGLAGQETQYF
TGCAGCGTCCTCGGACTAGCGGGCCAAGAGACCCAGTACTTC
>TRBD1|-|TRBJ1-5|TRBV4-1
CASSQAWDRYDQPQHF
TGCGCCAGCAGCCAAGCCTGGGACAGGTATGATCAGCCCCAGCATTTT
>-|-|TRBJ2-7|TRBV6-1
CASSARGVSYEQYF
TGTGCCAGCAGTGCCAGGGGCGTAAGCTACGAGCAGTACTTC
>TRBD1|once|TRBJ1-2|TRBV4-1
CASSHGQGDGYTF
TGCGCCAGCAGCCATGGACAGGGCGATGGCTACACCTTC
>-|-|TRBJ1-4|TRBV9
CASGANEKLFF
TGTGCCAGCGGAGCTAATGAAAAACTGTTTTTT
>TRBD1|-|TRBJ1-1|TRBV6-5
CASRRPGQGNTEAFF
TGTGCCAGCAGGAGACCGGGACAGGGGAACACTGAAGCTTTCTTT
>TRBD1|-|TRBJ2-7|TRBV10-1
CASSETGGTHEQYF
TGCGCCAGCAGTGAAACAGGGGGTACCCACGAGCAGTACTTC
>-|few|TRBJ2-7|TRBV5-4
CASSFGRTYEQYF
TGTGCCAGCAGCTTTGGGAGGACCTACGAGCAGTACTTC